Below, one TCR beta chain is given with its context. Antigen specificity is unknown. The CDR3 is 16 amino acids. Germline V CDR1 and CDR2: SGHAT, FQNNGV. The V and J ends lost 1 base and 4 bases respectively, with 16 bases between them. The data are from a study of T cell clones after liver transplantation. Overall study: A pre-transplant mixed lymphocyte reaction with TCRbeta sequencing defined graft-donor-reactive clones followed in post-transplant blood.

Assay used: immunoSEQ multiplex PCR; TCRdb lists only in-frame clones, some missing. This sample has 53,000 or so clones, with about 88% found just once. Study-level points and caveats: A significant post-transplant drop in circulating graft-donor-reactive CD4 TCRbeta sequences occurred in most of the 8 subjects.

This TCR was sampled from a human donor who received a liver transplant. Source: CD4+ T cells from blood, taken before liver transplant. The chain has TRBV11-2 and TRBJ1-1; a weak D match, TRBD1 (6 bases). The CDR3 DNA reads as TGTGCCAGCAGCTTAGCCCGGGGCCAAGGGGGCACTGAAGCTTTCTTT. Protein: CASSLARGQGGTEAFF.